This T cell receptor (beta chain) was observed in a study of shared clonotypes between healthy human individuals. V was pared by 2 bases and J by 7 bases, with 11 bases between. The CDR3 runs to 13 residues. Germline CDR1 reads MNHNS; CDR2 reads SASEGT. There are a few counts of this clone. TCRdb keeps only in-frame clones here, not all; method: immunoSEQ multiplex PCR. This sample yields about 340,000 clones, of which around 79% are seen a single time; about 10% belongs to the top ten. The chain links TRBV6-1 to TRBJ1-1; tentatively, D is TRBD1 (5 bases). Material for sequencing was memory CD4+ T cells sorted from blood. Documented subset: CD45RA-negative fraction. The sequence was obtained from a young man in good health. The CDR3: CASSESGRGEAFF. CDR3 in DNA: TGTGCCAGCAGTGAATCAGGGCGGGGTGAAGCTTTCTTT.